The 3 T cell receptor beta chains below all came from one sample that was sequenced in a study of shared clonotypes between healthy human individuals. The naive CD8 subset, CD45RO-negative cells positively selected for CCR7, excluded terminally differentiated effector memory CD45RA+ cells. The table came from immunoSEQ multiplex PCR; TCRdb's copy has only in-frame clones and leaves some out. The sample comprises under 1 million clones, nearly 95% of which are singletons, and 24% rests with the top ten. The sequencing sample was made of naive CD8+ T cells sorted from blood. These receptors were collected from a young man in good health.

This rearrangement joins TRBV11-2 to TRBJ2-1; D possibly corresponds to TRBD1 (6 bases). This CDR3 comprises 15 residues. Looked up from germline, CDR1 is SGHAT and CDR2 is FQNNGV. V lost 5 bases, J lost 3 bases, and 14 bases lay in between. The CDR3 sequence is CASSPLRGIYNEQFF. DNA for the CDR3: TGTGCCAGCAGCCCCCTCAGGGGCATCTACAATGAGCAGTTCTTC. The full variable domain, its missing parts supplied by reference TRBV11-2 and TRBJ2-1, is EAGVAQSPRYKIIEKRQSVAFWCNPISGHATLYWYQQILGQGPKLLIQFQNNGVVDDSQLPKDRFSAERLKGVDSTLKIQPAKLEDSAVYLCASSPLRGIYNEQFFGPGTRLTVL.

The genes are TRBV7-9 and TRBJ1-4, with D possibly being TRBD1 (5 bases). V was clipped by 4 bases and J by 0 bases, with 9 bases between them. CDR3 length equals 15 residues. Germline CDR1 reads SEHNR; CDR2 reads FQNEAQ (reference sequence). Written as DNA, the CDR3 is TGTGCCAGCAGCTCCGGGACGGCAACTAATGAAAAACTGTTTTTT. It is translated as CASSSGTATNEKLFF.

CDR3 residues: CASSVDWRGPYNEQFF. CDR3 DNA sequence: TGTGCCAGCAGCGTAGATTGGCGGGGACCGTACAATGAGCAGTTCTTC. The chain recombines TRBV9 with TRBJ2-1; tentative D call: TRBD2 (6 bases). This CDR3 comprises 16 residues. The V and J ends lost 0 bases and 4 bases respectively, with 14 bases between them. Germline assignment: CDR1 SGDLS and CDR2 YYNGEE.